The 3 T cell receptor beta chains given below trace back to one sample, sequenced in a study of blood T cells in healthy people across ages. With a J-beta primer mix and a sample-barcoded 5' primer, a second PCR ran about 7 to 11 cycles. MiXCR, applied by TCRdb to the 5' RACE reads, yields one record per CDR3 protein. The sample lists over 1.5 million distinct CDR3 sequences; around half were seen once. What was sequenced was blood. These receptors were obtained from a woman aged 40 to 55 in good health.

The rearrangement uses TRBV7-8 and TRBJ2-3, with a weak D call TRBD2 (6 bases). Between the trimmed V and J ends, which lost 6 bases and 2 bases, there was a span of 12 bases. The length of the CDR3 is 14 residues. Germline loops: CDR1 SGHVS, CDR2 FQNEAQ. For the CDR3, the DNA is TGTGCCAGCAGTCGCGGGGTCCCCACAGATACGCAGTATTTT. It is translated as CASSRGVPTDTQYF.

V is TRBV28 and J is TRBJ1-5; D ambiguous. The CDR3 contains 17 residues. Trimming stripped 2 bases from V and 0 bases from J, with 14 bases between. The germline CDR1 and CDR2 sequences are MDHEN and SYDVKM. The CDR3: CASSLSQAPYSNQPQHF. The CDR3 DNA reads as TGTGCCAGCAGTTTAAGCCAGGCCCCTTATAGCAATCAGCCCCAGCATTTT. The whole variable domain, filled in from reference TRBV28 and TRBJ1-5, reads DVKVTQSSRYLVKRTGEKVFLECVQDMDHENMFWYRQDPGLGLRLIYFSYDVKMKEKGDIPEGYSVSREKKERFSLILESASTNQTSMYLCASSLSQAPYSNQPQHFGDGTRLSIL.

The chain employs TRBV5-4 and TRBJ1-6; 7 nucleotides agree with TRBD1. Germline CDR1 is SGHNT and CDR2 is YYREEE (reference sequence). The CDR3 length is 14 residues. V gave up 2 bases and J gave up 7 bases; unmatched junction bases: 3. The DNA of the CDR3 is TGTGCCAGCAGCTTTGACAGGGCCAATTCACCCCTCCACTTT. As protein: CASSFDRANSPLHF.